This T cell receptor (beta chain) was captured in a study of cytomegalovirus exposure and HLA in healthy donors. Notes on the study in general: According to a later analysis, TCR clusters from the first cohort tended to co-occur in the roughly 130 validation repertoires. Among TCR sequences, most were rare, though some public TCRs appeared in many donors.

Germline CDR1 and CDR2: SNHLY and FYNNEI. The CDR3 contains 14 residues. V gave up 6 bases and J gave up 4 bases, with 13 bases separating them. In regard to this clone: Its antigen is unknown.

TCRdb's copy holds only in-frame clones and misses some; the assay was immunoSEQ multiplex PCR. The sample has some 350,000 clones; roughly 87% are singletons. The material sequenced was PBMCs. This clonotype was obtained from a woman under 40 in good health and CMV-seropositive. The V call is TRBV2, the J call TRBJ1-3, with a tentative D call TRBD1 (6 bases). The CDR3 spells CASRGTFAGNTIYF. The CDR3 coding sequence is TGTGCCAGCAGGGGGACATTTGCCGGAAACACCATATATTTT.